What follows are 32 T cell receptor beta chains derived from one specimen sequenced in a study of T-cell reconstitution after alpha-beta-depleted transplantation in children. Researchers prepared the TCRbeta library using unique molecular identifiers, the study reports. From the PCR reads, TCRdb called clonotypes with MiXCR, one entry per CDR3 protein. This table has under 450,000 distinct CDR3 sequences, around 15% appearing once. The sequencing here drew on PBMCs, mostly from graft donor cells, taken 360 days after TCRalphabeta/CD19-depleted stem cell transplant. Receptors were obtained from a boy younger than two who had a stem cell transplant for Wiskott-Aldrich syndrome, so the T cells may come from the graft donor.

J is TRBJ2-1 and V is TRBV24-1; 9 bases line up with TRBD2. The CDR3 consists of 16 residues. The germline CDR1 and CDR2 sequences are KGHDR and SFDVKD. V trimming: 0 bases; J trimming: 8 bases; junction bases outside the gene matches: 7. The CDR3 sequence is CATSDLRRGGTDEQFF. The DNA for the CDR3 is TGTGCCACCAGTGATTTGAGGCGGGGGGGCACCGATGAGCAGTTCTTC.

This clonotype appeared a few times. The genes are TRBV6-5 and TRBJ2-5, with D maybe TRBD2 (6 bases). The CDR3 has 15 amino acids. V lost 2 bases, J lost 4 bases, and 14 bases lay in between. Germline loops: CDR1 MNHEY, CDR2 SVGAGI. CDR3 sequence: CASSYVGGWAETQYF. Here the CDR3 DNA reads TGTGCCAGCAGTTACGTCGGGGGATGGGCAGAGACCCAGTACTTC.

This clonotype has a handful of counts. V usage is TRBV4-3 and J usage is TRBJ2-3; 7 nucleotides line up with TRBD1. Looked up from germline, CDR1 is LGHNA and CDR2 is YSLEER. The ends lost 0 bases at V and 6 bases at J; junction bases unmatched: 12. This CDR3 is 17 amino acids long. The CDR3 protein is CASSQDLRGKKLDTQYF. The CDR3 DNA reads TGCGCCAGCAGCCAAGATCTCAGGGGGAAAAAATTGGATACGCAGTATTTT.

This clonotype has just a few counts. V usage is TRBV9 and J usage is TRBJ2-5; the match to TRBD1 covers 7 bases. The germline gives CDR1 SGDLS, CDR2 YYNGEE. There are 14 residues in the CDR3. Trimming removed 2 bases from V and 5 bases from J; junction bases left unmatched: 6. CDR3 residues: CASSVGQVGETQYF. The CDR3 nucleotides read TGTGCCAGCAGCGTCGGACAGGTGGGCGAGACCCAGTACTTC.

The V gene is TRBV6-2 or TRBV6-3, the J gene TRBJ1-1; D is perhaps TRBD1 (6 bases). Germline V gene data show CDR1 as MNHEY and CDR2 as SVGEGT. The CDR3 runs to 15 residues. Trimming left V 7 bases short and J 4 bases short, with 19 bases between. The CDR3 DNA sequence: TGTGCCAGCATGAGGGGGAACAGGGAAATCACTGAAGCTTTCTTT. Translating gives CASMRGNREITEAFF.

A few counts support this clonotype. The rearrangement links TRBV30 to TRBJ2-1; the D gene is possibly TRBD2 (6 bases). The germline V and J ends were trimmed by 7 bases and 5 bases, with 18 bases remaining between them. The V gene's germline CDR1 is GTSNPN and CDR2 SVGIG (reference sequence). The length of the CDR3 is 14 residues. The CDR3 protein is CALRGASRDNEQFF. CDR3 DNA: TGTGCCTTGCGCGGGGCTAGCAGAGACAATGAGCAGTTCTTC.

This clonotype was seen more than once but under ten times. The V and J genes are TRBV18 and TRBJ1-1; 10 bases are shared with TRBD1. The trim removed 4 bases at V and 4 bases at J, leaving 9 bases unmatched. Germline V gene sequence: CDR1 KGHSH, CDR2 LQKENI. This CDR3 comprises 16 residues. Here the CDR3 reads CASSRRPGQGSTEAFF. CDR3 bases: TGTGCCAGCTCACGGAGACCGGGACAGGGGAGCACTGAAGCTTTCTTT.

V usage is TRBV3-1 and J usage is TRBJ2-7, with D possibly TRBD1 on 5 matching bases. V gave up 1 base and J gave up 5 bases, with 15 bases separating them. CDR3 length: 15 residues. Germline V gene data show CDR1 as LGHDT and CDR2 as YNNKEL (reference sequence). The CDR3 DNA follows: TGTGCCAGCAGCCAAGCGGTCAGGGTCAGTAACGAGCAGTACTTC. Encoded protein: CASSQAVRVSNEQYF.

A few counts support this clonotype. Sequence at one end of the junction differs from germline and may be a read error. This CDR3 reads CASTYGFQGTQYF. DNA for the CDR3: TGCGCCAGCACCTACGGTTTTCAAGGGACCCAGTACTTC. V usage is TRBV5-1 and J usage is TRBJ2-5; D gene ambiguous. The CDR3 is made up of 13 amino acids. In germline, CDR1 is SGHRS, CDR2 YFSETQ. The entire variable domain, with the rest obtained from reference TRBV5-1 and TRBJ2-5, is as follows: KAGVTQTPRYLIKTRGQQVTLSCSPISGHRSVSWYQQTPGQGLQFLFEYFSETQRNKGNFPGRFSGRQFSNSRSEMNVSTLELGDSALYLCASTYGFQGTQYFGPGTRLLVL.

This clonotype came up once. Relative to the germline gene, one junction end is altered; a read error may explain this. The chain recombines TRBV4-3 with TRBJ2-7, with D tentatively TRBD2 (5 bases). CDR3 length: 15 residues. Per germline, CDR1 LGHNA and CDR2 YSLEER. The CDR3 spells CASSQDRRFGNEQYF. In DNA form, the CDR3 reads TGCGCAAGCAGCCAAGATAGGAGGTTTGGAAACGAGCAGTACTTC.

This clonotype was detected many times. The V call is TRBV15, the J call TRBJ2-3, with a possible D match to TRBD2 (6 bases). The CDR3 runs 16 residues. CDR1 is LNHNV and CDR2 is YYDKDF in the germline V gene (reference sequence). Trimming pared 0 bases from V and 0 bases from J, leaving 10 bases between. The CDR3 protein is CATSRERGSSTDTQYF. The CDR3 DNA follows: TGTGCCACCAGCAGAGAACGGGGGTCTAGCACAGATACGCAGTATTTT.

The V gene is TRBV10-3, the J gene TRBJ2-1; D is possibly TRBD1 (6 bases). V gave up 11 bases and J gave up 8 bases, with 19 bases separating them. This CDR3 spans 13 amino acids. The germline CDR1 and CDR2 sequences are ENHRY and SYGVKD. CDR3 sequence: CAVQGWGGDEQFF. In DNA form, the CDR3 reads TGTGCCGTTCAGGGGTGGGGTGGTGATGAGCAGTTCTTC.

J is TRBJ2-1 and V is TRBV5-4; 10 bases are shared with TRBD1. The CDR3 has 14 amino acids. The junction had 4 bases not matched to a gene; V was cut back by 4 bases and J by 6 bases. Germline CDR1 reads SGHNT; CDR2 reads YYREEE (reference sequence). As DNA, the CDR3 is TGTGCCAGCAGCACCGGGACAGGGGCCAATGAGCAGTTCTTC. This gives the protein CASSTGTGANEQFF.

This clonotype has more than one count but fewer than ten. J is TRBJ1-4 and V is TRBV5-5; TRBD1 agrees at 9 bases. Germline CDR1 SGHKS, CDR2 YYEKEE (reference sequence). The V and J ends lost 4 bases and 8 bases, in that order; junction bases with no gene match: 6. This CDR3 has 14 amino acids. CDR3 sequence: CASSLDRGREKLFF. The CDR3, as DNA: TGTGCCAGCAGCCTCGACAGGGGGAGGGAAAAACTGTTTTTT. The full variable domain, its missing parts supplied by reference TRBV5-5 and TRBJ1-4, is DAGVTQSPTHLIKTRGQQVTLRCSPISGHKSVSWYQQVLGQGPQFIFQYYEKEERGRGNFPDRFSARQFPNYSSELNVNALLLGDSALYLCASSLDRGREKLFFGSGTQLSVL.

This clonotype came up a few times. The chain carries TRBV12-3 or TRBV12-4 and TRBJ1-6, with TRBD1 matching 8 bases. The CDR3 has 15 residues. V gave up 2 bases and J gave up 14 bases; unmatched junction bases: 11. The CDR3 DNA is TGTGCCAGCAGTTTAAAAGGACAGGGTCCCTCTTCCCTCCACTTT. This gives the protein CASSLKGQGPSSLHF.

This chain uses TRBV10-3 with TRBJ1-1; the D gene is possibly TRBD1 (6 bases). V was pared by 4 bases and J by 2 bases, with 11 bases between. This CDR3 comprises 14 residues. Germline V gene data show CDR1 as ENHRY and CDR2 as SYGVKD. The CDR3: CAISGAGENTEAFF. CDR3 nucleotide sequence: TGTGCCATCAGTGGGGCAGGGGAAAACACTGAAGCTTTCTTT.

This clonotype came up a few times. J is TRBJ2-7 and V is TRBV3-1; perhaps TRBD2 as D (5 bases). CDR3 length: 14 residues. V was clipped by 3 bases and J by 4 bases, with 13 bases between them. The germline V gene encodes CDR1 LGHDT and CDR2 YNNKEL (reference sequence). CDR3 DNA: TGTGCCAGCAGCCACGGAGGTCAGGCATACGAGCAGTACTTC. The encoded protein is CASSHGGQAYEQYF.

The table lists this clonotype with a few counts. V usage is TRBV5-1 and J usage is TRBJ2-3; 11 bases line up with TRBD2. The CDR3 contains 18 residues. With V trimmed by 1 base and J by 0 bases, 7 bases remained unmatched. Germline V lookup: CDR1 SGHRS, CDR2 YFSETQ. For the CDR3, the DNA is TGCGCCAGCAGCTTGCGCCCTACTAGCGGGAGTAGCACAGATACGCAGTATTTT. The encoded protein is CASSLRPTSGSSTDTQYF.

This clonotype was picked up a small number of times. The chain joins TRBV10-3 to TRBJ1-1; maybe TRBD1 (5 bases). Trimming took 7 bases from V and 5 from J, leaving 20 bases between them. CDR1 and CDR2 (germline): ENHRY, SYGVKD. The CDR3 has 15 amino acids. CDR3 sequence: CAITSMSGLGTEAFF. In DNA, the CDR3 is TGTGCCATCACCTCAATGTCGGGGCTTGGGACTGAAGCTTTCTTT.

This clonotype appeared a few times. The chain combines TRBV2 with TRBJ1-1; D not certain. V gave up 4 bases and J gave up 2 bases, with 14 bases separating them. The CDR3 consists of 15 residues. From germline, CDR1 is SNHLY and CDR2 FYNNEI. The CDR3 region is CASSALPGTNTEAFF. The CDR3 DNA is TGTGCCAGCAGTGCTCTGCCCGGAACAAACACTGAAGCTTTCTTT.

This chain joins TRBV20-1 and TRBJ1-6; D remains unclear. Between the trimmed V and J ends, which lost 3 bases and 7 bases, there was a span of 4 bases. In germline, CDR1 is DFQATT, CDR2 SNEGSKA (reference sequence). CDR3 length: 11 amino acids. CDR3 in amino acids: CSARVNSPLHF. The CDR3 coding sequence is TGCAGTGCTAGGGTCAATTCACCCCTCCACTTT.

V is TRBV4-1 and J is TRBJ2-4; 14 bases are shared with TRBD2. Germline lookup yields CDR1 MGHRA and CDR2 YSYEKL. This CDR3 has 18 residues. V gave up 3 bases and J gave up 0 bases; unmatched junction bases: 4. The CDR3: CASSQGLAGALAKNIQYF. In DNA, the CDR3 is TGCGCCAGCAGCCAGGGACTAGCGGGGGCCCTAGCCAAAAACATTCAGTACTTC.

This chain connects TRBV7-9 to TRBJ2-3; no reliable D call. The germline gives CDR1 SEHNR, CDR2 FQNEAQ (reference sequence). V was clipped by 4 bases and J by 9 bases, with 11 bases between them. There are 12 residues in the CDR3. The CDR3 DNA is TGTGCCAGCAGCTCGGAACGAGCAACGCAGTATTTT. Its translation is CASSSERATQYF.

This sequence joins TRBV7-2 and TRBJ2-4; D is ambiguous. Germline-derived CDR1 and CDR2 are SGHTA and FQGNSA. Trimming removed 5 bases at V and 0 bases at J, with 17 bases between. This CDR3 spans 17 amino acids. The CDR3 loop is CASSHGVPVLAKNIQYF. As DNA, the CDR3 is TGTGCCAGCAGCCATGGAGTCCCTGTCTTAGCCAAAAACATTCAGTACTTC.

This clonotype was seen only a few times. The CDR3 sequence: CSARDPWGLRANEQFF. The DNA of the CDR3 is TGCAGTGCTAGAGATCCGTGGGGTCTTAGGGCCAATGAGCAGTTCTTC. The chain recombines TRBV20-1 with TRBJ2-1; D gene unclear. Between the trimmed V and J ends, which lost 0 bases and 6 bases, there was a span of 18 bases. The V gene's germline CDR1 is DFQATT and CDR2 SNEGSKA (reference sequence). This CDR3 contains 16 residues.

The chain is built from TRBV4-1 and TRBJ2-3; no firm D call. Germline assignment: CDR1 MGHRA and CDR2 YSYEKL. V was pared by 7 bases and J by 4 bases, with 9 bases between. This CDR3 has 12 residues. This CDR3 is CASMLPADTQYF. The CDR3 coding sequence is TGCGCCAGCATGTTGCCAGCAGATACGCAGTATTTT.

This clonotype was seen more than once but under ten times. This chain joins TRBV12-3 or TRBV12-4 and TRBJ2-2; D assignment may be TRBD1 or TRBD2 (5 bases each). Trimming took 2 bases from V and 8 from J, leaving 21 bases between them. The CDR3 has 17 residues. DNA for the CDR3: TGTGCCAGCAGTTTATTCGAGGGGTGGGGCGCATCGGGGGAGCTGTTTTTT. It yields the protein CASSLFEGWGASGELFF.

This chain links TRBV20-1 with TRBJ1-1; D might be TRBD1 (6 bases). The CDR3 length is 16 residues. Germline assignment: CDR1 DFQATT and CDR2 SNEGSKA (reference sequence). V was clipped by 0 bases and J by 4 bases, with 18 bases between them. The CDR3 DNA follows: TGCAGTGCTAGAGATCCTAACAGGGCGCGGGGCACTGAAGCTTTCTTT. Translation gives CSARDPNRARGTEAFF.

The chain is built from TRBV5-1 and TRBJ2-1; TRBD2 matches at 10 bases. V dropped 2 bases and J dropped 6; count of bases not matched to a gene: 5. Per the germline V gene, CDR1 is SGHRS and CDR2 is YFSETQ. The CDR3 has 15 amino acids. CDR3 sequence: CASSLLAGIPNEQFF. Here the CDR3 DNA reads TGCGCCAGCAGCTTACTAGCGGGAATCCCCAATGAGCAGTTCTTC.

In this sample, this clonotype turned up a few times. The chain has TRBV12-3 or TRBV12-4 and TRBJ2-7; the D gene is possibly TRBD1 (5 bases). V gave up 5 bases and J gave up 2 bases, with 16 bases separating them. There are 15 residues in the CDR3. The CDR3 reads CASSRDSIITYEQYF. As DNA, the CDR3 is TGTGCCAGCAGTCGCGACAGTATCATAACCTACGAGCAGTACTTC.

CDR3 sequence reads: CASSYSRLVNGNEQFF. CDR3 DNA: TGTGCCAGCAGTTACTCCAGACTAGTAAACGGGAATGAGCAGTTCTTC. The rearrangement uses TRBV6-2 or TRBV6-3 and TRBJ2-1, with D possibly matching TRBD2 (6 bases). In germline, CDR1 is MNHEY, CDR2 SVGEGT. The CDR3 length is 16 residues. Between the trimmed V and J ends, which lost 0 bases and 7 bases, there was a span of 16 bases.

This clonotype has a handful of counts. This chain links TRBV20-1 with TRBJ1-1; no reliable D call. Trimming took off 6 bases at V and 1 base at J, with 12 bases between the two ends. There are 13 residues in the CDR3. Germline CDR1 is DFQATT and CDR2 is SNEGSKA (reference sequence). CDR3 DNA sequence: TGCAGTGCCCTCCGTGTAGCGAACACTGAAGCTTTCTTT. Its protein is CSALRVANTEAFF.